The 2 T cell receptor beta chains listed next were all sequenced from one sample in a study of T cells in Graves' hyperthyroidism and ophthalmopathy (dated by TCRdb to between 2018 and 2021). Libraries were built with multiplex PCR. Sequencing took place on an Illumina HiSeq 2000. The TCR beta CDR3 regions were amplified from RNA transcripts. For the first round of RT-PCR on the TCR CDR3, the HTBI primer set was used together with the Qiagen OneStep RT-PCR kit. TCRdb trimmed public reads at Q25 via fastp, called clones via MiXCR and kept in-frame beta chains. When rows share a CDR3 protein, they turn into one entry using the most common DNA and genes. The sample records about 96,000 distinct CDR3 sequences, under 65% of which are singletons. Around 30% of the sample goes to the ten largest clones. Sequenced material: blood. These receptors were taken from a woman between 35 and 50 years old with Graves' hyperthyroidism.

The V call is TRBV7-2, the J call TRBJ2-7, with 8 nucleotides matching TRBD1. Germline values: CDR1 SGHTA, CDR2 FQGNSA. J was trimmed by 0 bases and V by 3 bases; bases with no gene match: 4. The CDR3 spans 15 residues. The CDR3 DNA follows: TGTGCCAGCAGCTTCGCGACAGGGGTCTCCTACGAGCAGTACTTC. Translation gives CASSFATGVSYEQYF.

This clonotype occurred once. The CDR3 ends on some other residue instead of the conserved phenylalanine or tryptophan, so this is likely a read error. DNA of the CDR3: TGCAGCGTTGAAGGGGACAGCCAAGAGACCCAGTACCTC. As protein: CSVEGDSQETQYL. The chain joins TRBV29-1 to TRBJ2-5, with 7 bases identical to TRBD1. Trimming took 1 base from V and 1 from J; bases not matched to a gene: 0. CDR3 length: 13 residues. Germline values: CDR1 SQVTM, CDR2 ANQGSEA.